This TCR beta chain stems from a study of T cell responses to AZD1222 COVID-19 vaccine. The sample holds one count of this clone. Profiled with immunoSEQ multiplex PCR; TCRdb holds only in-frame clones, not every one. This sample yields 120,000 to 150,000 clones, of which roughly 84% are seen a single time; around 5% belongs to the top ten. This CDR3 has 14 amino acids. V gave up 0 bases and J gave up 7 bases, with 10 bases separating them. The germline V gene has CDR1 MGHRA and CDR2 YSYEKL. The rearrangement uses TRBV4-1 and TRBJ1-5, with D uncertain. The material was peripheral blood, obtained 28 days after the second AZD1222 dose. The source of this sequence is an adult who received the AZD1222 COVID-19 vaccine. The CDR3 protein is CASSQDRGFQPQHF. The CDR3 nucleotides read TGCGCCAGCAGCCAAGATAGAGGATTCCAGCCCCAGCATTTT.